A few counts support the clone carrying this T cell receptor (beta chain). Its antigen is not identified. TCRdb analysed the 5' RACE reads with MiXCR anew, one entry per CDR3 protein. The table has about 200,000 distinct CDR3 sequences, 16% seen once. This sample was taken from a study of T-cell memory formation after mild COVID-19. Study-wide results and caveats: Clones shrinking between day 15 and 85 showed a balanced CD4/CD8 split, and those that grew later tilted toward CD4+. Chiefly within CM and EM were the contracting CD4+ clones; CD8+ ones were within EMRA. Researchers could not confirm that second-wave clones peaking on day 37 targeted SARS-CoV-2.

Germline V CDR1 and CDR2: SGHRS, YFSETQ. Trimming cost V 2 bases and J 6 bases; bases outside gene matches: 10. This CDR3 is built from 16 residues. The origin of this receptor is an adult woman who had mild COVID-19 (a few samples of this study predate the infection). Cell type and time point are not known. This chain uses TRBV5-1 with TRBJ2-3; 9 nucleotides line up with TRBD2. Sequenced input: PBMCs or a T cell subset sorted from them (not recorded which). The CDR3 coding sequence is TGCGCCAGCAGCTTACCCGATAGCGGGAGTGGGGATACGCAGTATTTT. Translation: CASSLPDSGSGDTQYF.